These 29 T cell receptor beta chains share one sample of origin, sequenced in a study of T cell responses to AZD1222 COVID-19 vaccine. Method: immunoSEQ multiplex PCR; TCRdb's copy keeps in-frame clones and lacks some. The table shows a few hundred thousand clones, with over 85% occurring only once. The sequences come from peripheral blood, collected on day 0 of AZD1222 vaccination. The receptor source for this set is an adult in good health.

This chain joins TRBV28 and TRBJ2-7; 7 bases are shared with TRBD1. Germline CDR1 reads MDHEN; CDR2 reads SYDVKM. This CDR3 is 16 amino acids long. V was clipped by 5 bases and J by 0 bases; unmatched bases: 10. Here the CDR3 reads CASSNDPGGFSYEQYF. CDR3 bases: TGTGCCAGCAGTAATGACCCAGGGGGATTCTCCTACGAGCAGTACTTC.

The chain couples TRBV12-3 or TRBV12-4 to TRBJ2-5; possible D gene TRBD1, 5 bases. V lost 6 bases and J 2 bases, leaving 10 bases between the germline ends. The CDR3 spans 13 residues. The CDR3, as DNA: TGTGCCAGCAGCTCAGGGTATCAAGAGACCCAGTACTTC. Translating it yields CASSSGYQETQYF.

The chain's CDR3 is CASSIWGQETQYF. In DNA, the CDR3 is TGTGCCAGTAGTATTTGGGGGCAAGAGACCCAGTACTTC. The gene calls are TRBV19 and TRBJ2-5, with D possibly called TRBD1 or TRBD2 (5 bases each). Germline V gene lookup returns CDR1 LNHDA and CDR2 SQIVND (reference sequence). CDR3 size: 13 residues. V was clipped by 3 bases and J by 2 bases, with 7 bases between them.

The V and J genes are TRBV27 and TRBJ2-7; the match to TRBD1 covers 7 bases. Germline CDR1 MNHEY, CDR2 SMNVEV (reference sequence). The CDR3 is made up of 16 amino acids. Germline trimming cut 3 bases from V and 2 bases from J; bases unmatched to any gene: 10. The CDR3 region has the DNA TGTGCCAGCAGTTTGAAATTCTTGGGACAGCCCTACGAGCAGTACTTC. It codes for CASSLKFLGQPYEQYF.

The J gene is TRBJ2-5, the V gene TRBV7-6; 8 positions match TRBD1. The V gene end was trimmed by 5 bases and the J gene end by 5 bases; junction bases not matched to a gene: 10. Germline V gene data show CDR1 as SGHVS and CDR2 as FNYEAQ. The CDR3 loop spans 15 amino acids. The CDR3 DNA is TGTGCCAGCAGCCTGGGGACAGGAGATTTCGAGACCCAGTACTTC. Its translation: CASSLGTGDFETQYF.

The chain recombines TRBV7-2 with TRBJ2-3; 8 bases map to TRBD2. Germline CDR1 reads SGHTA; CDR2 reads FQGNSA. This CDR3 comprises 15 residues. V was clipped by 5 bases and J by 3 bases; unmatched bases: 7. The CDR3 bases are TGTGCCAGCAGCCTACCGGGACTAGTGACAGATACGCAGTATTTT. It codes for CASSLPGLVTDTQYF.

The chain has TRBV2 and TRBJ1-5, with 7 positions matching TRBD1. The CDR3 sequence is 13 residues long. Germline-derived CDR1 and CDR2 are SNHLY and FYNNEI. After removal of 7 bases from V and 6 bases from J, the junction contained 6 bases not matched to a gene. CDR3 bases: TGTGCCAGCAAGACAGGGTCGGGTCAGCCCCAGCATTTT. Encoded protein: CASKTGSGQPQHF. The full variable domain, completed using reference TRBV2 and TRBJ1-5, is EPEVTQTPSHQVTQMGQEVILRCVPISNHLYFYWYRQILGQKVEFLVSFYNNEISEKSEIFDDQFSVERPDGSNFTLKIRSTKLEDSAMYFCASKTGSGQPQHFGDGTRLSIL.

The chain joins TRBV28 to TRBJ2-6; 7 nucleotides match TRBD1. Trimming at V came to 5 bases and at J to 0 bases, leaving 7 bases not matched to a gene. The CDR3 has 17 amino acids. CDR1 and CDR2 from the germline V gene are MDHEN and SYDVKM. Here the CDR3 reads CASSRSGQVSGANVLTF. CDR3 nucleotide sequence: TGTGCCAGCAGTCGCTCCGGACAGGTCTCTGGGGCCAACGTCCTGACTTTC.

V is TRBV6-5 and J is TRBJ2-7; 12 bases map to TRBD2. The V gene's germline CDR1 is MNHEY and CDR2 SVGAGI. V was pared by 6 bases and J by 7 bases, with 1 base of the junction left unmatched. CDR3 size: 12 residues. The CDR3 region has the DNA TGTGCCAGCAGGGGACTAGCGGGTGAGCAGTACTTC. Its protein product is CASRGLAGEQYF.

This clone has just one count. This chain links TRBV28 with TRBJ1-3; D is perhaps TRBD1 (6 bases). The CDR3 length is 13 residues. V lost 4 bases and J lost 8, with 12 bases in between. Per germline, CDR1 MDHEN and CDR2 SYDVKM. As DNA, the CDR3 is TGTGCCAGCAGTTCACAGGGTGCGGACACCATATATTTT. Its translation: CASSSQGADTIYF.

The chain couples TRBV15 to TRBJ2-3; 8 bases match TRBD2. J was trimmed by 3 bases and V by 0 bases; bases with no gene match: 5. The CDR3 is made up of 16 amino acids. From germline, CDR1 is LNHNV and CDR2 YYDKDF (reference sequence). The CDR3 DNA sequence: TGTGCCACCAGCAGAGAAGCGGGAGAAGGGACAGATACGCAGTATTTT. Its translation: CATSREAGEGTDTQYF.

This chain links TRBV7-2 with TRBJ1-2, with D hard to call. Trimming removed 0 bases at V and 7 bases at J, with 15 bases between. This CDR3 is built from 15 residues. The germline gives CDR1 SGHTA, CDR2 FQGNSA. The CDR3 spells CASSLAADSLGGYTF. CDR3 bases: TGTGCCAGCAGCTTAGCGGCAGATAGTCTTGGTGGCTACACCTTC. Together with reference TRBV7-2 and TRBJ1-2, the CDR3 gives the full variable domain: GAGVSQSPSNKVTEKGKDVELRCDPISGHTALYWYRQSLGQGLEFLIYFQGNSAPDKSGLPSDRFSAERTGGSVSTLTIQRTQQEDSAVYLCASSLAADSLGGYTFGSGTRLTVV.

The chain carries TRBV2 and TRBJ2-7; no reliable D call. The CDR3 sequence is 10 residues long. V was pared by 8 bases and J by 3 bases, with 5 bases between. Germline V gene sequence: CDR1 SNHLY, CDR2 FYNNEI. In DNA, the CDR3 is TGTGCCAGCGGTAACTACGAGCAGTACTTC. It translates to CASGNYEQYF.

The rearrangement joins TRBV11-2 to TRBJ2-1; D not resolved. Deletions cut 8 bases from V and 10 bases from J, with 21 bases between. From germline, CDR1 is SGHAT and CDR2 FQNNGV. This CDR3 has 14 residues. The CDR3 region is CASAWLLEGLEQFF. In nucleotides, the CDR3 is TGTGCCAGCGCCTGGCTATTAGAAGGGCTGGAGCAGTTCTTC. Full variable domain (outside the CDR3, taken from reference TRBV11-2 and TRBJ2-1): EAGVAQSPRYKIIEKRQSVAFWCNPISGHATLYWYQQILGQGPKLLIQFQNNGVVDDSQLPKDRFSAERLKGVDSTLKIQPAKLEDSAVYLCASAWLLEGLEQFFGPGTRLTVL.

This clone has just one count. The V gene is TRBV6-5, the J gene TRBJ1-1; D uncertain. The CDR3 has 11 residues. Trimming took 2 bases from V and 10 from J, leaving 8 bases between them. Germline V CDR1 and CDR2: MNHEY, SVGAGI. The CDR3 spells CASSYGWGAFF. DNA of the CDR3: TGTGCCAGCAGTTACGGGTGGGGAGCTTTCTTT.

The DNA of the CDR3 is TGTGCCAGCAGCCAAGATCCCCTTAACACTGGGGCTTTCTTT. As protein: CASSQDPLNTGAFF. The chain joins TRBV3-1 (or the pseudogene TRBV3-2) to TRBJ1-1; D gene uncertain. V lost 0 bases and J lost 11, with 16 bases in between. CDR1 is LGHDT and CDR2 is YNNKEL in the germline V gene (reference sequence). The CDR3 runs 14 residues.

The chain employs TRBV2 and TRBJ1-3, with no clear D. CDR1 and CDR2 from the germline V gene are SNHLY and FYNNEI. V was pared by 6 bases and J by 4 bases, with 7 bases between. The CDR3 spans 12 residues. The CDR3 region is CASSPSGNTIYF. In DNA form, the CDR3 reads TGTGCCAGCAGCCCAAGCGGAAACACCATATATTTT.

This chain links TRBV7-2 with TRBJ2-3; a weak D match, TRBD2 (5 bases). Germline-derived CDR1 and CDR2 are SGHTA and FQGNSA. The CDR3 length is 14 residues. Trimming removed 6 bases at V and 0 bases at J, with 10 bases between. The CDR3 protein is CASSPGRSTDTQYF. CDR3 nucleotides: TGTGCCAGCAGTCCGGGGAGAAGCACAGATACGCAGTATTTT.

This clone was detected only once. V and J are TRBV9 and TRBJ1-3, with D uncertain. The V end was cut by 0 bases, the J end by 4 bases, with 14 bases between. This CDR3 is built from 16 residues. Germline lookup yields CDR1 SGDLS and CDR2 YYNGEE. The CDR3 DNA reads TGTGCCAGCAGCGTAGTCCCACACCAGTCCGGAAACACCATATATTTT. Translating gives CASSVVPHQSGNTIYF.

The chain joins TRBV2 to TRBJ2-3; TRBD2 agrees at 10 bases. This CDR3 has 15 residues. The V gene's germline CDR1 is SNHLY and CDR2 FYNNEI. Losses at the gene ends were 6 bases for V and 4 bases for J; bases not matched to a gene: 7. The CDR3 loop is CASRELAGTADTQYF. In DNA, the CDR3 is TGTGCCAGCAGGGAACTAGCGGGGACTGCAGATACGCAGTATTTT.

J is TRBJ1-1 and V is TRBV4-3; D not certain. Trimming took off 0 bases at V and 10 bases at J, with 9 bases between the two ends. This CDR3 has 12 amino acids. Germline CDR1 LGHNA, CDR2 YSLEER. CDR3 in amino acids: CASSQEGSRAFF. The CDR3 nucleotides read TGCGCCAGCAGCCAAGAAGGCAGCAGAGCTTTCTTT.

The chain uses TRBV5-6 and TRBJ1-2; TRBD1 aligns across 9 bases. CDR1 and CDR2 from the germline V gene are SGHDT and YYEEEE. The CDR3 spans 14 residues. V shed 3 bases and J 5 bases; nucleotides not matched to a gene: 5. CDR3 sequence: CASSSPGTGYGYTF. CDR3 DNA sequence: TGTGCCAGCAGCTCACCCGGGACAGGGTATGGCTACACCTTC.

J is TRBJ2-2 and V is TRBV5-4, with 7 bases fitting TRBD2. The CDR3 is 13 residues long. Per the germline V gene, CDR1 is SGHNT and CDR2 is YYREEE (reference sequence). J was trimmed by 5 bases and V by 6 bases; bases with no gene match: 4. The CDR3 region has the DNA TGTGCCAGCAAGACTAGCCAAACCGGGGAGCTGTTTTTT. Its translation: CASKTSQTGELFF.

The chain employs TRBV28 and TRBJ2-5, with unresolved D. The CDR3 runs to 14 residues. Trimming took 7 bases from V and 1 from J, leaving 13 bases between them. The germline V gene encodes CDR1 MDHEN and CDR2 SYDVKM. CDR3 loop: CASMPPRFQETQYF. The CDR3 DNA is TGTGCCAGCATGCCCCCGCGGTTCCAAGAGACCCAGTACTTC.

The genes are TRBV27 and TRBJ1-2, with 9 bases identical to TRBD1. Germline V gene data show CDR1 as MNHEY and CDR2 as SMNVEV (reference sequence). The V gene end was trimmed by 2 bases and the J gene end by 5 bases; junction bases not matched to a gene: 3. This CDR3 is 14 amino acids long. The CDR3 nucleotides read TGTGCCAGCAGTTTAGGACAGGGGAATTATGGCTACACCTTC. Its protein is CASSLGQGNYGYTF.

The rearrangement joins TRBV6-5 to TRBJ2-3, with 12 bases aligning to TRBD2. Germline trimming cut 5 bases from V and 1 base from J; bases unmatched to any gene: 1. Germline CDR1 reads MNHEY; CDR2 reads SVGAGI. The CDR3 covers 15 residues. The CDR3 bases are TGTGCCAGCAGTCGACTAGCGGGAGGCACAGATACGCAGTATTTT. As protein: CASSRLAGGTDTQYF.

This sequence joins TRBV28 and TRBJ2-7; 10 nucleotides match TRBD1. The length of the CDR3 is 15 residues. In germline, CDR1 is MDHEN, CDR2 SYDVKM. J was trimmed by 2 bases and V by 7 bases; bases with no gene match: 8. The CDR3, as DNA: TGTGCCAGCACCATATCCGGGACAGGGGCCTACGAGCAGTACTTC. It is translated as CASTISGTGAYEQYF.

The chain couples TRBV6-2 or TRBV6-3 to TRBJ1-5, with D unclear. Germline CDR1 is MNHEY and CDR2 is SVGEGT. The ends were cut back, 0 bases at V and 3 bases at J, with 9 bases in the middle. This CDR3 is built from 15 residues. The CDR3 DNA sequence: TGTGCCAGCAGTTACTCAGTGACTCTCAATCAGCCCCAGCATTTT. It translates to CASSYSVTLNQPQHF.

The V and J genes are TRBV19 and TRBJ1-5; weak D call: TRBD1 (6 bases). Trimming shortened V by 1 base and J by 4 bases, and 11 bases separated the two germline ends. CDR3 size: 15 residues. Germline-derived CDR1 and CDR2 are LNHDA and SQIVND (reference sequence). The CDR3 region has the DNA TGTGCCAGTAGTATAGTAGGACAGCGAAATCAGCCCCAGCATTTT. This gives the protein CASSIVGQRNQPQHF.